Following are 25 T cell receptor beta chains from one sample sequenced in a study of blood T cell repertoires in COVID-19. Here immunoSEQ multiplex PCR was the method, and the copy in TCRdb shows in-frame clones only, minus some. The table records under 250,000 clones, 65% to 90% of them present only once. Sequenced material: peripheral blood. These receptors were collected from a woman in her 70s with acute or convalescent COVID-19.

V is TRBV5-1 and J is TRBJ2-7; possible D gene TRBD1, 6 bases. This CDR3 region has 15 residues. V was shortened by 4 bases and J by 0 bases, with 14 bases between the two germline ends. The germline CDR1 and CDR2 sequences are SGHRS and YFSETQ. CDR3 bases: TGCGCCAGCAGCCCGCCGACAGGATCCTCCTACGAGCAGTACTTC. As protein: CASSPPTGSSYEQYF. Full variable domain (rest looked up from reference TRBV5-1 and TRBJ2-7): KAGVTQTPRYLIKTRGQQVTLSCSPISGHRSVSWYQQTPGQGLQFLFEYFSETQRNKGNFPGRFSGRQFSNSRSEMNVSTLELGDSALYLCASSPPTGSSYEQYFGPGTRLTVT.

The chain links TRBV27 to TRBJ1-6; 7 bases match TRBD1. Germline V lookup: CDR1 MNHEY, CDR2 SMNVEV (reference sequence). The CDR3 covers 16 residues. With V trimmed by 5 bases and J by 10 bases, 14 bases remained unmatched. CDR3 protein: CASSIGTVQIGSPLHF. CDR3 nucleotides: TGTGCCAGCAGTATCGGGACAGTTCAAATAGGGTCACCCCTCCACTTT.

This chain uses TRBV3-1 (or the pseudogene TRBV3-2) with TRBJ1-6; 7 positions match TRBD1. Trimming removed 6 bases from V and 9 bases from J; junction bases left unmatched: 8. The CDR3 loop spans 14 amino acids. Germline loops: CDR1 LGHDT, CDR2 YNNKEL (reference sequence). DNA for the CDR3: TGTGCCAGCAGACCCGAGGGGGCAGGTTCACCCCTCCACTTT. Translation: CASRPEGAGSPLHF.

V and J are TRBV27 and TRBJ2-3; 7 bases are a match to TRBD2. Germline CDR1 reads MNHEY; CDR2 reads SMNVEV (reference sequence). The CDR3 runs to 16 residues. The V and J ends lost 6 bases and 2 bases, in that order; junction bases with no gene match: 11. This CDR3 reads CASSLEGLSYTDTQYF. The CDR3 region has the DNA TGTGCCAGCAGCTTAGAGGGACTAAGCTACACAGATACGCAGTATTTT.

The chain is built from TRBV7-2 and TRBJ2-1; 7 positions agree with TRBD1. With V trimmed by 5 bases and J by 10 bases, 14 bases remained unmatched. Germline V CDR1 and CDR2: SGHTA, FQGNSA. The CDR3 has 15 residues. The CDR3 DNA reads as TGTGCCAGCAGCCCCGCGGCACAGGGGAAGGGGGAGCAGTTCTTC. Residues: CASSPAAQGKGEQFF.

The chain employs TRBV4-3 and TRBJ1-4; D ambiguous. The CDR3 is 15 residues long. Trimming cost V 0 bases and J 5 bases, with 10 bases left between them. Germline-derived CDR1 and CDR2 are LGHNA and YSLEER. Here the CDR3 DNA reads TGCGCCAGCAGCCAAGATGGCCTGCAAAATGAAAAACTGTTTTTT. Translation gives CASSQDGLQNEKLFF.

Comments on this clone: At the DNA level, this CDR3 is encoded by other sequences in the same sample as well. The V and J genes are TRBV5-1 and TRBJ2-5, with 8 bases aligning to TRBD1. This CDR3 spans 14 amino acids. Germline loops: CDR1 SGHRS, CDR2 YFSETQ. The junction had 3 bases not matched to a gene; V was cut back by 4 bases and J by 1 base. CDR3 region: CASSPGQGQETQYF. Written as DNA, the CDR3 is TGCGCCAGCAGCCCCGGACAGGGCCAAGAGACCCAGTACTTC.

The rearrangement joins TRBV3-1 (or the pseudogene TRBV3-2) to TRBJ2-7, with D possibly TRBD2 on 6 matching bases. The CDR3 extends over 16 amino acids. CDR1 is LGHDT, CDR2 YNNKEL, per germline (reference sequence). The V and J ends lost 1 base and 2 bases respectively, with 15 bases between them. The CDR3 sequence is CASSQAAAGRPYEQYF. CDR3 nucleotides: TGTGCCAGCAGCCAAGCGGCGGCGGGGAGGCCCTACGAGCAGTACTTC.

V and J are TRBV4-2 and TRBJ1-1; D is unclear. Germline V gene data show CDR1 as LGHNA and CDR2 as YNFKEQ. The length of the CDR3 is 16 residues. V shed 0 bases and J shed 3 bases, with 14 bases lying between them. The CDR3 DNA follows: TGTGCCAGCAGCCAAGAAGTGATGCGGGATTACACTGAAGCTTTCTTT. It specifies CASSQEVMRDYTEAFF.

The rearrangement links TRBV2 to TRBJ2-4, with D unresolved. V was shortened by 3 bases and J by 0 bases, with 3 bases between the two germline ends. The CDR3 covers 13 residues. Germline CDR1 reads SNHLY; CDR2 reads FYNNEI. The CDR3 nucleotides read TGTGCCAGCAGTGATCTAGCCAAAAACATTCAGTACTTC. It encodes CASSDLAKNIQYF. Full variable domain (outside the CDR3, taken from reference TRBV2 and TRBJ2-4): EPEVTQTPSHQVTQMGQEVILRCVPISNHLYFYWYRQILGQKVEFLVSFYNNEISEKSEIFDDQFSVERPDGSNFTLKIRSTKLEDSAMYFCASSDLAKNIQYFGAGTRLSVL.

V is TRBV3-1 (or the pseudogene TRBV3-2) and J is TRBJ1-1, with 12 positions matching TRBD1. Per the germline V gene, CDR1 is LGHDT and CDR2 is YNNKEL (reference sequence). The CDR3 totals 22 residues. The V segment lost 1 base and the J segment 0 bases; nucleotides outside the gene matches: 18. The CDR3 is CASSQGDRDRGRDRPMNTEAFF. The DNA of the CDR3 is TGTGCCAGCAGCCAAGGGGACCGGGACAGGGGGCGCGATCGGCCGATGAACACTGAAGCTTTCTTT.

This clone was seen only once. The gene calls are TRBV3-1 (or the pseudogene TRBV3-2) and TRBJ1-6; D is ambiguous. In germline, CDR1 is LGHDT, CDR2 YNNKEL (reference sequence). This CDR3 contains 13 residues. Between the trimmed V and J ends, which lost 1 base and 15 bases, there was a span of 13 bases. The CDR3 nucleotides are TGTGCCAGCAGCCAAGTGGCGCAACAGTTCCTCCACTTT. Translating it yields CASSQVAQQFLHF.

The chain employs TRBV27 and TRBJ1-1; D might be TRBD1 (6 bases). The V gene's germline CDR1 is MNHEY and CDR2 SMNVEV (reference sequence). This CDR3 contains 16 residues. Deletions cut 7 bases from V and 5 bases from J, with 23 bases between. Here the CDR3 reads CASNMGGARRETEAFF. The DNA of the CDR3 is TGTGCCAGCAATATGGGGGGGGCGCGGCGGGAGACTGAAGCTTTCTTT.

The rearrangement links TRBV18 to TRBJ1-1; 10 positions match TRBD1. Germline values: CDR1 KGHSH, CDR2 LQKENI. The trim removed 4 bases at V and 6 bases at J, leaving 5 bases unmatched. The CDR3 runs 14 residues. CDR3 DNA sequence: TGTGCCAGCTCACTGTCCGGGACAGGGGCTGAAGCTTTCTTT. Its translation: CASSLSGTGAEAFF.

The CDR3: CASKGTTSQPQHF. In nucleotides, the CDR3 is TGTGCCAGCAAGGGGACAACCAGTCAGCCCCAGCATTTT. The V gene is TRBV27, the J gene TRBJ1-5, with D perhaps matching TRBD1 (6 bases). Trimming took off 7 bases at V and 6 bases at J, with 13 bases between the two ends. The CDR3 has 13 amino acids. The germline V gene has CDR1 MNHEY and CDR2 SMNVEV (reference sequence).

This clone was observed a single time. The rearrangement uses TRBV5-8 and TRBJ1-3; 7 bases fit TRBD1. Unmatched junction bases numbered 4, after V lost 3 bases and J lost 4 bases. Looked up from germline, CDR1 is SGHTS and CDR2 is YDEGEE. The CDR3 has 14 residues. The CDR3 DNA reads TGTGCCAGCAGCTCACAGGGGTACGGAAACACCATATATTTT. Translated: CASSSQGYGNTIYF.

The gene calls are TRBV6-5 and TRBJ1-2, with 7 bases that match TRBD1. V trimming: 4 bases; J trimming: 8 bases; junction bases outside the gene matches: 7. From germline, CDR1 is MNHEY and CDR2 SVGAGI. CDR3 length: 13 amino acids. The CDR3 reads CASSSDRRGGYTF. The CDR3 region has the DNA TGTGCCAGCAGTTCGGACAGGCGAGGGGGCTACACCTTC.

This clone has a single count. The CDR3 here is CASSARGQGVLNTEAFF. In DNA, the CDR3 is TGTGCCAGCAGCGCCAGGGGGCAGGGGGTGTTGAACACTGAAGCTTTCTTT. The rearrangement uses TRBV9 and TRBJ1-1; 8 nucleotides agree with TRBD1. There are 17 residues in the CDR3. With 3 bases clipped from V and 0 bases from J, the junction kept 10 bases outside the gene matches. The germline V gene has CDR1 SGDLS and CDR2 YYNGEE.

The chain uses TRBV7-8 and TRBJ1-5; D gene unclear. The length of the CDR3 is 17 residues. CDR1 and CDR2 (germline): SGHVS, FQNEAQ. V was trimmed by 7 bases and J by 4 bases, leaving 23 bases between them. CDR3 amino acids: CASTGGGMNTVNQPQHF. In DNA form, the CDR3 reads TGTGCCAGCACCGGAGGTGGGATGAACACAGTGAATCAGCCCCAGCATTTT.

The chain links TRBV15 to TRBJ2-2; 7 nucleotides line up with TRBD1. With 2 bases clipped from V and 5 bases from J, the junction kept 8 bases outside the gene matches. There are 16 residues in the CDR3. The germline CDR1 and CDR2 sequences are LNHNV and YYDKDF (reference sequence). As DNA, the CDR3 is TGTGCCACCAGCAGACCGATGACAGGGAAGACCGGGGAGCTGTTTTTT. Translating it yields CATSRPMTGKTGELFF.

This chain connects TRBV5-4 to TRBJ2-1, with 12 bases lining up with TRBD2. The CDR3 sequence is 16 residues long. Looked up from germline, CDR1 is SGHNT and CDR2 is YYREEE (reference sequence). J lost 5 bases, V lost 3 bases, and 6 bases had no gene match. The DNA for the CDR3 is TGTGCCAGCAGCTCAGGACTAGCGGGGACCAACAATGAGCAGTTCTTC. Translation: CASSSGLAGTNNEQFF.

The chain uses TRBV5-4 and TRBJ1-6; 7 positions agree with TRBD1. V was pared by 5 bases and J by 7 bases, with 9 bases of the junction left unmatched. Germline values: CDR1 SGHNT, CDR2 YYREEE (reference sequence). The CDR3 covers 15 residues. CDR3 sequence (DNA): TGTGCCAGCAGTTTTCCCGGGACAGACAATTCACCCCTCCACTTT. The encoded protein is CASSFPGTDNSPLHF.

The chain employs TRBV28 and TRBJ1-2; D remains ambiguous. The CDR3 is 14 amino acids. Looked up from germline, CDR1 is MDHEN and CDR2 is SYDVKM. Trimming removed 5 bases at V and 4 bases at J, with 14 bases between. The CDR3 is CASSADTELYGYTF. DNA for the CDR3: TGTGCCAGCAGTGCAGACACAGAACTCTATGGCTACACCTTC.

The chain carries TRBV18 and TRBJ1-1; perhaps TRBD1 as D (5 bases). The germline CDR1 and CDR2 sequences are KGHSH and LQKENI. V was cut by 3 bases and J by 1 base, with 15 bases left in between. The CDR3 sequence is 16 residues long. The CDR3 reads CASSPSQGRTNTEAFF. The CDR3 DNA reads TGTGCCAGCTCACCCAGCCAGGGTCGGACGAACACTGAAGCTTTCTTT.

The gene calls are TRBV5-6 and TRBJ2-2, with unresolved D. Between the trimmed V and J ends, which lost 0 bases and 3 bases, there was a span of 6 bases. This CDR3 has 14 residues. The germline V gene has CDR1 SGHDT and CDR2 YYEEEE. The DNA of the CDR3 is TGTGCCAGCAGCTTGGCCAGTCACACCGGGGAGCTGTTTTTT. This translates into CASSLASHTGELFF.